These 10 T cell receptor beta chains were sequenced from one sample in a study of OX40 agonist ivuxolimab in advanced cancers. TCRdb's table, derived via immunoSEQ multiplex PCR, lists solely in-frame clones and lacks some. The repertoire holds approximately 92,000 clones, with roughly 95% as singletons. Sequenced here: CD4+ or CD8+ T cells sorted from blood, sampled in a trial of the OX40 agonist ivuxolimab. The receptor set was obtained from an adult with an advanced solid tumor such as melanoma, head and neck, liver or kidney cancer.

The rearrangement links TRBV11-3 to TRBJ2-1; the D is unclear. Trimming shortened V by 4 bases and J by 6 bases, and 10 bases separated the two germline ends. The length of the CDR3 is 13 residues. The V gene's germline CDR1 is SGHNT and CDR2 YENEEA. CDR3 nucleotide sequence: TGTGCCAGCAGCTACCGGACCGTCAATGAGCAGTTCTTC. It yields the protein CASSYRTVNEQFF.

This clone was picked up one time. This chain joins TRBV5-8 and TRBJ1-3, with a tentative D call TRBD1 (5 bases). This CDR3 spans 16 amino acids. CDR1 and CDR2 from the germline V gene are SGHTS and YDEGEE. V lost 4 bases, J lost 0 bases, and 14 bases lay in between. The CDR3 protein is CASSPGTADSGNTIYF. CDR3 bases: TGTGCCAGCAGCCCCGGGACGGCGGACTCTGGAAACACCATATATTTT.

The J gene is TRBJ2-2, the V gene TRBV4-1; D uncertain. V gave up 0 bases and J gave up 6 bases, with 8 bases separating them. This CDR3 has 14 residues. From germline, CDR1 is MGHRA and CDR2 YSYEKL. The CDR3 nucleotides are TGCGCCAGCAGCCAAGACGGTTCGTCCGGGGAGCTGTTTTTT. Its protein is CASSQDGSSGELFF.

The V gene is TRBV5-8, the J gene TRBJ1-2; 10 bases align to TRBD1. The CDR3 is 14 amino acids. Per germline, CDR1 SGHTS and CDR2 YDEGEE. J was trimmed by 6 bases and V by 4 bases; bases with no gene match: 6. The CDR3 DNA sequence: TGTGCCAGCAGCGACGGACAGGGGGGCGATGGCTACACCTTC. This codes for CASSDGQGGDGYTF. The variable domain in full, with the rest retrieved from reference TRBV5-8 and TRBJ1-2, is EAGVTQSPTHLIKTRGQQATLRCSPISGHTSVYWYQQALGLGLQFLLWYDEGEERNRGNFPPRFSGRQFPNYSSELNVNALELEDSALYLCASSDGQGGDGYTFGSGTRLTVV.

This sequence joins TRBV11-2 and TRBJ2-7, with 7 nucleotides matching TRBD1. Germline CDR1 SGHAT, CDR2 FQNNGV. CDR3 size: 16 residues. Trimming removed 1 base from V and 2 bases from J; junction bases left unmatched: 8. The CDR3 DNA sequence: TGTGCCAGCAGCTTAGGGAAGGGGGCAATAGCCTACGAGCAGTACTTC. This sequence encodes CASSLGKGAIAYEQYF.

The chain has TRBV27 and TRBJ2-7; D unresolved. The V end was cut by 2 bases, the J end by 3 bases, with 8 bases between. Per the germline V gene, CDR1 is MNHEY and CDR2 is SMNVEV (reference sequence). The CDR3 extends over 13 amino acids. The CDR3 bases are TGTGCCAGCAGTTTAGGCCCCCACTACGAGCAGTACTTC. Its translation is CASSLGPHYEQYF.

CDR3 residues: CATSTRDTGANVLTF. CDR3 nucleotides: TGTGCCACCAGCACCAGGGATACTGGGGCCAACGTCCTGACTTTC. This sequence joins TRBV15 and TRBJ2-6, with D perhaps TRBD1 (5 bases). Per germline, CDR1 LNHNV and CDR2 YYDKDF (reference sequence). The germline V and J ends were trimmed by 4 bases and 2 bases, with 9 bases remaining between them. The CDR3 runs to 15 residues.

The chain employs TRBV11-2 and TRBJ2-1; a possible D gene is TRBD1 (6 bases). The CDR3 is 15 amino acids. Trimming shortened V by 0 bases and J by 3 bases, and 9 bases separated the two germline ends. Germline V gene data show CDR1 as SGHAT and CDR2 as FQNNGV. The CDR3 reads CASSLDGDNYNEQFF. The CDR3 region has the DNA TGTGCCAGCAGCTTAGATGGGGACAACTACAATGAGCAGTTCTTC.

This clone was detected only once. The V call is TRBV7-9, the J call TRBJ2-7, with TRBD2 identical over 12 bases. V lost 5 bases, J lost 4 bases, and 0 bases stayed unmatched. The CDR3 sequence is 13 residues long. CDR1 SEHNR and CDR2 FQNEAQ come from the germline V gene (reference sequence). CDR3 residues: CASSGTSGYEQYF. DNA for the CDR3: TGTGCCAGCAGCGGGACTAGCGGGTACGAGCAGTACTTC.

This clone is a singleton in its sample. This rearrangement joins TRBV11-3 to TRBJ2-1, with unresolved D. V was pared by 1 base and J by 5 bases, with 3 bases between. This CDR3 is 12 amino acids long. The germline CDR1 and CDR2 sequences are SGHNT and YENEEA. The CDR3 region has the DNA TGTGCCAGCAGCTTAGGGGACAATGAGCAGTTCTTC. As protein: CASSLGDNEQFF.